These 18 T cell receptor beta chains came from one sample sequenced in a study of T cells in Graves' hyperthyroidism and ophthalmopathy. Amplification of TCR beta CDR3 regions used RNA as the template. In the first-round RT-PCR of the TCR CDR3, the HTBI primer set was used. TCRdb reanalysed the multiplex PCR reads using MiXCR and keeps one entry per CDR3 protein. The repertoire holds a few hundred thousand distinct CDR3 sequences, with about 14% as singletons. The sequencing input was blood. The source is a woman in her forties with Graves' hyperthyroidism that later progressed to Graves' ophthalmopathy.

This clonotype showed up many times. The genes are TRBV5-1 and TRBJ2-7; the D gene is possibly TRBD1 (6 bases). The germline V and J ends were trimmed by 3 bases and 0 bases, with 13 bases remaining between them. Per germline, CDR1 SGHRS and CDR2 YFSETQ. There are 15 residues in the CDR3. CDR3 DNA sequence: TGCGCCAGCAGCTGGACAGTGCTGAGCTCCTACGAGCAGTACTTC. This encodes CASSWTVLSSYEQYF.

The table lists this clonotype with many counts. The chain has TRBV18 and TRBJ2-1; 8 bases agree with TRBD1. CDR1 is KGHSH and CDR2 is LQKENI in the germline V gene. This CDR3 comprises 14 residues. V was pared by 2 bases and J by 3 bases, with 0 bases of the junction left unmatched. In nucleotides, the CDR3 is TGTGCCAGCTCACCAGGACAGGGCTACAATGAGCAGTTCTTC. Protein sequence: CASSPGQGYNEQFF.

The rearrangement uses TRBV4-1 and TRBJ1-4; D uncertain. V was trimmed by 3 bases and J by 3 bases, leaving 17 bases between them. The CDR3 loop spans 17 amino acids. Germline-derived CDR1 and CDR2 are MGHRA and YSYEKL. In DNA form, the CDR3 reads TGCGCCAGCAGCCAGATAAGGCGGGGAATTGCTAATGAAAAACTGTTTTTT. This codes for CASSQIRRGIANEKLFF.

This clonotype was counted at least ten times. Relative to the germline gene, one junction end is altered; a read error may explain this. The chain's CDR3 is CASSPRGDTEAFF. The CDR3 DNA sequence: TGTGCCAGCAGCCCTCGTGGGGACACTGAAGCTTTCTTT. The V gene is TRBV5-1, the J gene TRBJ1-1; D is unresolved. Germline V lookup: CDR1 SGHRS, CDR2 YFSETQ. The CDR3 has 13 residues.

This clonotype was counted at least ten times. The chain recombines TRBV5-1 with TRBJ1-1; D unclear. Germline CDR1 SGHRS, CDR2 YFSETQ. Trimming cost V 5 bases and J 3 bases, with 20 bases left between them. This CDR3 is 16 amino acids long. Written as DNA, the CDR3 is TGCGCCAGCAGGGGTGAAGACAACCGGTGGGACACTGAAGCTTTCTTT. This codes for CASRGEDNRWDTEAFF. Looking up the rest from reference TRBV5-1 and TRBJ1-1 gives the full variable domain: KAGVTQTPRYLIKTRGQQVTLSCSPISGHRSVSWYQQTPGQGLQFLFEYFSETQRNKGNFPGRFSGRQFSNSRSEMNVSTLELGDSALYLCASRGEDNRWDTEAFFGQGTRLTVV.

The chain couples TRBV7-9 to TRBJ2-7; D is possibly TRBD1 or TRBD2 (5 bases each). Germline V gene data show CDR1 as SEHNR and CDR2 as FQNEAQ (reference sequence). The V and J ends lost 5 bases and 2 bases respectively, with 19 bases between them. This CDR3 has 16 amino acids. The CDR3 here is CASSITQEVRTYEQYF. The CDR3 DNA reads TGTGCCAGCAGCATAACACAGGAGGTCCGGACCTACGAGCAGTACTTC.

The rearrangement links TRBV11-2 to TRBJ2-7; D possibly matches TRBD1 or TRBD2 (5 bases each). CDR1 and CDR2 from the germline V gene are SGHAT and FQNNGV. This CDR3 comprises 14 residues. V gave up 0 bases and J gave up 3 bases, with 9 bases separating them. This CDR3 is CASSLDRESYEQYF. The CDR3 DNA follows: TGTGCCAGCAGCTTAGACAGGGAGAGCTACGAGCAGTACTTC.

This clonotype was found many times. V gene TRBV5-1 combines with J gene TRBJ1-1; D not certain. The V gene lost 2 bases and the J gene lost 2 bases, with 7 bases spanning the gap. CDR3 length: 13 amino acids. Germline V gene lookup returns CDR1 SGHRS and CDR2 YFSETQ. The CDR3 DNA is TGCGCCAGCAGCTTTGCCAGTAACACTGAAGCTTTCTTT. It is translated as CASSFASNTEAFF.

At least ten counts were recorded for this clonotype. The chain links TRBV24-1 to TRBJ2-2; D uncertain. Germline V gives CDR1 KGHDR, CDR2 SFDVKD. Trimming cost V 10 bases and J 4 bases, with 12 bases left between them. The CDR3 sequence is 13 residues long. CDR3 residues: CATRDPGTGELFF. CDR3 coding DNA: TGTGCCACGAGAGACCCGGGCACCGGGGAGCTGTTTTTT.

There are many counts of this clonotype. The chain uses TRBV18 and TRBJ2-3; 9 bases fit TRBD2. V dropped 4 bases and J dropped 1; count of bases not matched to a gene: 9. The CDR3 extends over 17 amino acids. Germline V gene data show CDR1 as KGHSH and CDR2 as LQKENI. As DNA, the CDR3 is TGTGCCAGCTCACGCCTCTCGACTAGCGGACGCACAGATACGCAGTATTTT. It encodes CASSRLSTSGRTDTQYF.

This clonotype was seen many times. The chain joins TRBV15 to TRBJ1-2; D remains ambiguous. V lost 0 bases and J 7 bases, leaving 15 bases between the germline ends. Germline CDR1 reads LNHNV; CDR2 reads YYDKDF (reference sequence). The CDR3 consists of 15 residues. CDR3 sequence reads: CATSRDWADQSGYTF. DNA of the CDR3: TGTGCCACCAGCAGAGATTGGGCGGACCAGAGTGGCTACACCTTC. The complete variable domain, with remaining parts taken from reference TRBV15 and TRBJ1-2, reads DAMVIQNPRYQVTQFGKPVTLSCSQTLNHNVMYWYQQKSSQAPKLLFHYYDKDFNNEADTPDNFQSRRPNTSFCFLDIRSPGLGDTAMYLCATSRDWADQSGYTFGSGTRLTVV.

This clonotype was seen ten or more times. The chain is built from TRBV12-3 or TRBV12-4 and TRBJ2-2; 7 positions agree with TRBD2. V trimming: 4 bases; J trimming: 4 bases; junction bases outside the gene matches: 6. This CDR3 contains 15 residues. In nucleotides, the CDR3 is TGTGCCAGCAGTTCAAGCGGGACCTTCACCGGGGAGCTGTTTTTT. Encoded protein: CASSSSGTFTGELFF.

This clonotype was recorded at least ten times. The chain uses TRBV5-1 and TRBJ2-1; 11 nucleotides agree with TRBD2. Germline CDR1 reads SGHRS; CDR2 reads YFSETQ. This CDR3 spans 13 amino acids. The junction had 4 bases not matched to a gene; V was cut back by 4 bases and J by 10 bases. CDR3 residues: CASSPGLAEEQFF. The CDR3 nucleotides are TGCGCCAGCAGCCCGGGACTAGCGGAGGAGCAGTTCTTC.

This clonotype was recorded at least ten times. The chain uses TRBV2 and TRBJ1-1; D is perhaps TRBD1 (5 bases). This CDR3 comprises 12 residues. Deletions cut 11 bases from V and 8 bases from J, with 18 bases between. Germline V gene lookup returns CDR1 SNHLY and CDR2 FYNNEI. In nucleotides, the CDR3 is TGTGCCGGCCGGGACCTCATGGGGGAAGCTTTCTTT. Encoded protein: CAGRDLMGEAFF.

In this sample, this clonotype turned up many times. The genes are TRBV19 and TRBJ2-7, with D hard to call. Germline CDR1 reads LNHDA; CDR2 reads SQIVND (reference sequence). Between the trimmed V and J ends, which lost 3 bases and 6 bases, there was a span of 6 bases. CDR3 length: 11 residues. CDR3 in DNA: TGTGCCAGTAGTATCTTCGGCGAGCAGTACTTC. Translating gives CASSIFGEQYF.

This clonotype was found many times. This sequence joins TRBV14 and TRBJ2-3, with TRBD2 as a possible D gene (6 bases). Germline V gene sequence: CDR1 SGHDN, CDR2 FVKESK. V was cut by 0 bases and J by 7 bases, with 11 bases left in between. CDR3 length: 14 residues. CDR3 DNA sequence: TGTGCCAGCAGCCAAGATACTAGCTCTCATACGCAGTATTTT. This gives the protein CASSQDTSSHTQYF. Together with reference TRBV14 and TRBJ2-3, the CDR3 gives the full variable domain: EAGVTQFPSHSVIEKGQTVTLRCDPISGHDNLYWYRRVMGKEIKFLLHFVKESKQDESGMPNNRFLAERTGGTYSTLKVQPAELEDSGVYFCASSQDTSSHTQYFGPGTRLTVL.

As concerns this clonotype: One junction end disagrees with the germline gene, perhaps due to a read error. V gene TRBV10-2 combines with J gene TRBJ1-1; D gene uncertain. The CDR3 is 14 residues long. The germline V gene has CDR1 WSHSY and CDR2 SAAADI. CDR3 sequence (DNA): TGCGCCAGCAGTGAGGTAGCAGGTGACACTGAAGTTTTCTTT. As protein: CASSEVAGDTEVFF.

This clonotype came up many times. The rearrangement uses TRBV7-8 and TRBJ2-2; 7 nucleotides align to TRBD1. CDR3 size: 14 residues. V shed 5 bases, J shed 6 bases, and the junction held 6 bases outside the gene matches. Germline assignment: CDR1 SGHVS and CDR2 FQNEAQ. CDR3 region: CASSNYRGPGELFF. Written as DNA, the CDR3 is TGTGCCAGCAGCAACTACAGGGGCCCCGGGGAGCTGTTTTTT.